The entry below describes one T cell receptor (beta chain). This record belongs to a study of CD8+ T cells in alopecia areata. Treatment described: oral pan-JAK inhibitor, 5-10 mg twice daily. Sorting from PBMCs produced CD4+ and CD8+ T cells. Germline loops: CDR1 MNHNY, CDR2 SVGAGI (reference sequence). V trimming: 8 bases; J trimming: 2 bases; junction bases outside the gene matches: 3. The CDR3 covers 12 residues. Extraction and reverse transcription of RNA yielded cDNA as the sequencing template. Clones were sequenced by immunoSEQ multiplex PCR, and TCRdb holds only the in-frame ones, with some missing. Of 100,000 or so clones in the sample, 55% to 70% were seen once.

The V call is TRBV6-6, the J call TRBJ2-7, with 7 bases fitting TRBD1. The TCR originated in a human donor with alopecia areata. Here the sequenced sample was CD8+ T cells sorted from blood, taken between weeks 55 and 65, from a patient treated with tofacitinib. CDR3 region: CASGQATYEQYF. CDR3 in DNA: TGTGCCAGCGGACAGGCAACCTACGAGCAGTACTTC.